This T cell receptor beta chain was identified in a study of human T cells and chemical hapten exposure. Study-wide background: Application of 0.01% DPC to the upper back was done by patch test, with a reading at 6 days.

The time point: patch test 2, 6 weeks after DPC sensitization. Regarding treatment: therapeutic diphenylcyclopropenone sensitization with weekly scalp DPC. The CDR3 covers 14 residues. The germline V gene has CDR1 MNHEY and CDR2 SMNVEV (reference sequence). J was trimmed by 7 bases and V by 6 bases; bases with no gene match: 10. A single record per CDR3 protein comes from TCRdb applying MiXCR to the RACE reads. The sample records about 73,000 distinct CDR3 sequences, 7.5% to 9.5% being singletons. Sample: whole blood, taken in connection with sensitization to the hapten diphenylcyclopropenone (DPC). J is TRBJ1-1 and V is TRBV27; TRBD1 matches 8 bases. The source of this sequence is a woman in her forties or fifties with alopecia areata. Some clones in this sample may be carry-over from other donors' samples. The CDR3 DNA sequence: TGTGCCAGCAGCCGAGGACAGGGAGGGAATGAAGCTTTCTTT. It codes for CASSRGQGGNEAFF.